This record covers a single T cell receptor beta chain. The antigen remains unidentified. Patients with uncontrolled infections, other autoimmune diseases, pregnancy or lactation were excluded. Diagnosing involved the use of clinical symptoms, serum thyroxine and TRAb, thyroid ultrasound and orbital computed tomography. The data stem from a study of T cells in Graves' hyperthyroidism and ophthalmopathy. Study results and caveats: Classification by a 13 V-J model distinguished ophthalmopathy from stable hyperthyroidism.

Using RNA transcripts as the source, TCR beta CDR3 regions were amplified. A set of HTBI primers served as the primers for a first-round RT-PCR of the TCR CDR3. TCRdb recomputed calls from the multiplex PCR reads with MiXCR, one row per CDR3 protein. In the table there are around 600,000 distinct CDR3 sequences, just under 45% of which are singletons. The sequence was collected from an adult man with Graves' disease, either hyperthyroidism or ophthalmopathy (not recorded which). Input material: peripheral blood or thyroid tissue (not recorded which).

The CDR3 DNA sequence: TGTGCCAGCAGCCCACGAGGGGGGGATGACACTGAAGCTTTCTTT. As protein: CASSPRGGDDTEAFF. The V call is TRBV9, the J call TRBJ1-1; TRBD1 is a possible D gene (6 bases). CDR1 and CDR2 (germline): SGDLS, YYNGEE. CDR3 size: 15 residues. Between the trimmed V and J ends, which lost 4 bases and 3 bases, there was a span of 16 bases.